These 4 T cell receptor beta chains were all obtained from the same sample, sequenced in a study of CD8 T cells in ankylosing spondylitis. TCRdb independently ran MiXCR on the 5' RACE reads; one entry per CDR3 protein. The sample lists roughly 250,000 distinct CDR3 sequences, approximately 9% seen once, with almost 7% in the top ten. Sequenced sample: blood, either unsorted or a sorted T cell fraction (not recorded which). These receptors all stem from a male donor with ankylosing spondylitis or in good health (not recorded which).

There are many counts of this clonotype. This chain joins TRBV10-3 and TRBJ2-7; 12 nucleotides agree with TRBD2. V was pared by 10 bases and J by 5 bases, with 3 bases of the junction left unmatched. The CDR3 is made up of 12 amino acids. Germline values: CDR1 ENHRY, CDR2 SYGVKD. The CDR3 DNA is TGTGCCACTCTAGCGGGAGGGGACGAGCAGTACTTC. Its protein is CATLAGGDEQYF.

CDR3 amino acids: CASSHRDRGHNEQFF. In DNA, the CDR3 is TGTGCCAGCAGCCACCGGGACAGGGGCCACAATGAGCAGTTCTTC. The gene calls are TRBV7-2 and TRBJ2-1; 10 nucleotides line up with TRBD1. Trimming removed 5 bases from V and 5 bases from J; junction bases left unmatched: 6. This CDR3 region has 15 residues. Germline V gene data show CDR1 as SGHTA and CDR2 as FQGNSA.

The chain carries TRBV6-6 and TRBJ2-3; the D is unclear. The CDR3 has 12 residues. From germline, CDR1 is MNHNY and CDR2 SVGAGI (reference sequence). V was shortened by 10 bases and J by 0 bases, with 8 bases between the two germline ends. CDR3 nucleotides: TGTGCCATTAACCACAGCACAGATACGCAGTATTTT. Translation gives CAINHSTDTQYF.

This clonotype has ten or more counts. The V and J genes are TRBV7-2 and TRBJ2-3; D not certain. V shed 1 base and J shed 7 bases, with 6 bases lying between them. CDR1 and CDR2 from the germline V gene are SGHTA and FQGNSA. This CDR3 comprises 12 residues. CDR3: CASSLGGNTQYF. The DNA of the CDR3 is TGTGCCAGCAGCTTAGGAGGAAATACGCAGTATTTT.